This note documents a single T cell receptor beta chain sequence. After removal of 1 base from V and 8 bases from J, the junction contained 0 bases not matched to a gene. Looked up from germline, CDR1 is SGHTA and CDR2 is FQGNSA. This CDR3 contains 13 residues. The data were taken from a study of blood T cells in healthy people across ages. Sample-barcoded 5' priming and a J-beta primer mix drove a second PCR of about 6 to 12 cycles. Each CDR3 protein gets one entry after TCRdb re-called the 5' RACE reads with MiXCR. Of around 2 million distinct CDR3 sequences in the sample, 35% to 50% were seen once.

The receptor's source is a human donor in good health. The V and J genes are TRBV7-2 and TRBJ2-4; 9 bases map to TRBD2. Sequenced sample: blood. The CDR3 DNA reads as TGTGCCAGCAGCTTAGAGCGGGGGGACATTCAGTACTTC. Translation: CASSLERGDIQYF. The full variable domain, in which reference TRBV7-2 and TRBJ2-4 provide the parts outside the CDR3, is GAGVSQSPSNKVTEKGKDVELRCDPISGHTALYWYRQSLGQGLEFLIYFQGNSAPDKSGLPSDRFSAERTGGSVSTLTIQRTQQEDSAVYLCASSLERGDIQYFGAGTRLSVL.